Below, 14 T cell receptor beta chains from the same sample are listed, as sequenced in a study of blood T cell repertoires in COVID-19. The method was immunoSEQ multiplex PCR; TCRdb's version includes in-frame clones alone and lacks a portion of them. This table has about 58,000 clones, more than 70% appearing once. The specimen sequenced was peripheral blood. The source of these receptors is a woman between 50 and 59 years old with active or convalescent COVID-19.

V and J are TRBV5-1 and TRBJ2-3; perhaps TRBD2 as D (6 bases). Germline loops: CDR1 SGHRS, CDR2 YFSETQ. The V end lost 1 base, the J end lost 0 bases, and 15 bases lay between the germline ends. The CDR3 extends over 17 amino acids. CDR3 amino acids: CASSLNIGSGSTDTQYF. The CDR3 DNA reads TGCGCCAGCAGCTTGAACATCGGGAGCGGTAGCACAGATACGCAGTATTTT.

This sequence joins TRBV5-6 and TRBJ1-2; TRBD1 aligns across 8 bases. V trimming: 0 bases; J trimming: 4 bases; junction bases outside the gene matches: 5. Per germline, CDR1 SGHDT and CDR2 YYEEEE. The CDR3 runs to 15 residues. Here the CDR3 reads CASSLGPGQVYGYTF. CDR3 DNA: TGTGCCAGCAGCTTGGGACCGGGACAGGTCTATGGCTACACCTTC.

This chain links TRBV2 with TRBJ2-1; TRBD2 might be the D (5 bases). The V gene's germline CDR1 is SNHLY and CDR2 FYNNEI. V lost 3 bases and J 0 bases, leaving 18 bases between the germline ends. The CDR3 contains 18 residues. The CDR3 bases are TGTGCCAGCAGTGAGGGCGACTATGCGGGCCCCTCCTACAATGAGCAGTTCTTC. This translates into CASSEGDYAGPSYNEQFF.

CDR3 DNA: TGTGCCAGCAGCCCAAAGAGGGATCTATACGAGCAGTACTTC. Protein sequence: CASSPKRDLYEQYF. V usage is TRBV7-9 and J usage is TRBJ2-7; perhaps TRBD2 as D (5 bases). The V end was cut by 5 bases, the J end by 4 bases, with 15 bases between. The germline V gene encodes CDR1 SEHNR and CDR2 FQNEAQ (reference sequence). This CDR3 spans 14 amino acids.

The V gene is TRBV11-2, the J gene TRBJ2-2; D possibly corresponds to TRBD1 (5 bases). The V end was cut by 2 bases, the J end by 1 base, with 5 bases between. The CDR3 sequence is 14 residues long. Germline loops: CDR1 SGHAT, CDR2 FQNNGV. The CDR3 is CASSLQGNTGELFF. Written as DNA, the CDR3 is TGTGCCAGCAGCTTACAGGGGAACACCGGGGAGCTGTTTTTT.

V is TRBV5-1 and J is TRBJ2-6; D possibly corresponds to TRBD1 (5 bases). CDR1 is SGHRS, CDR2 YFSETQ, per germline. The CDR3 extends over 17 amino acids. V was clipped by 0 bases and J by 0 bases, with 10 bases between them. Here the CDR3 DNA reads TGCGCCAGCAGCTTGGAGGCCGGACACTCTGGGGCCAACGTCCTGACTTTC. Translated: CASSLEAGHSGANVLTF.

This clone was counted a single time. This chain connects TRBV2 to TRBJ1-1; 7 bases are shared with TRBD1. CDR1 is SNHLY, CDR2 FYNNEI, per germline. This CDR3 contains 14 residues. V trimming: 6 bases; J trimming: 1 base; junction bases outside the gene matches: 5. Written as DNA, the CDR3 is TGTGCCAGCAGCTATTGGACAGGGAACACTGAAGCTTTCTTT. It translates to CASSYWTGNTEAFF.

A word on this clone: The junction departs from germline at one end; a sequencing error may be responsible. The chain carries TRBV7-7 and TRBJ2-5; 7 bases line up with TRBD2. The CDR3 is made up of 17 amino acids. CDR1 is SSHAT, CDR2 FNYEAQ, per germline (reference sequence). CDR3 in amino acids: CASSETVARGDQETQYF. The CDR3 region has the DNA TGTGCTAGCAGCGAGACGGTAGCCCGGGGGGACCAAGAGACCCAGTACTTC.

The chain carries TRBV25-1 and TRBJ2-5, with 8 bases aligning to TRBD2. This CDR3 has 17 residues. Trimming took 3 bases from V and 2 from J; bases not matched to a gene: 11. Germline V gene lookup returns CDR1 MGHDK and CDR2 SYGVNS. The CDR3: CASSDSESGSWQETQYF. In DNA form, the CDR3 reads TGTGCCAGCAGTGATTCCGAAAGCGGGAGTTGGCAAGAGACCCAGTACTTC.

The chain uses TRBV7-6 and TRBJ2-1; D gene uncertain. The V and J ends lost 7 bases and 3 bases respectively, with 19 bases between them. Germline V gives CDR1 SGHVS, CDR2 FNYEAQ. The CDR3 runs 16 residues. CDR3 in amino acids: CASTHRVDPHYNEQFF. CDR3 bases: TGTGCCAGCACCCACCGGGTAGACCCACACTACAATGAGCAGTTCTTC.

The chain joins TRBV27 to TRBJ1-1; no clear D. Germline loops: CDR1 MNHEY, CDR2 SMNVEV (reference sequence). The CDR3 extends over 15 amino acids. The V end lost 2 bases, the J end lost 0 bases, and 10 bases lay between the germline ends. The DNA of the CDR3 is TGTGCCAGCAGTTTAAGTACCGGGATGAACACTGAAGCTTTCTTT. This encodes CASSLSTGMNTEAFF.

V gene TRBV29-1 combines with J gene TRBJ1-2, with 8 bases lining up with TRBD1. This CDR3 comprises 13 residues. Germline V lookup: CDR1 SQVTM, CDR2 ANQGSEA. V dropped 0 bases and J dropped 4; count of bases not matched to a gene: 1. The CDR3 nucleotides read TGCAGCGTTGAAGATGGACAGGGCTATGGCTACACCTTC. It is translated as CSVEDGQGYGYTF.

This sequence joins TRBV7-6 and TRBJ2-7; TRBD1 matches 7 bases. After removal of 5 bases from V and 0 bases from J, the junction contained 10 bases not matched to a gene. The CDR3 extends over 16 amino acids. The germline V gene has CDR1 SGHVS and CDR2 FNYEAQ. The CDR3 sequence is CASSPTGATVSYEQYF. CDR3 sequence (DNA): TGTGCCAGCAGCCCAACAGGGGCCACCGTCTCCTACGAGCAGTACTTC.

The CDR3 protein is CASSPSGSTDTQYF. In DNA form, the CDR3 reads TGCGCCAGCAGCCCGTCGGGTAGCACAGATACGCAGTATTTT. V and J are TRBV5-1 and TRBJ2-3, with D hard to call. Germline CDR1 and CDR2: SGHRS and YFSETQ. The V end lost 4 bases, the J end lost 0 bases, and 9 bases lay between the germline ends. The CDR3 contains 14 residues. Based on the CDR3 plus reference TRBV5-1 and TRBJ2-3, the full variable domain is KAGVTQTPRYLIKTRGQQVTLSCSPISGHRSVSWYQQTPGQGLQFLFEYFSETQRNKGNFPGRFSGRQFSNSRSEMNVSTLELGDSALYLCASSPSGSTDTQYFGPGTRLTVL.